A selection of T cell receptor beta chains follows, all from one sample in a study of blood T cell repertoires in COVID-19. The table came from immunoSEQ multiplex PCR; TCRdb's copy has only in-frame clones and leaves some out. The sample includes about 200,000 clones, around 82% of them seen just once. The specimen sequenced was peripheral blood. The receptors were sampled from a woman in her seventies with acute or convalescent COVID-19. The CDR3 runs from the conserved cysteine through the conserved F or W. The D gene is left open where the match is weak. Size is stated for part of the rows, as once, few or many counts, or as a class when the clone is expanded.

abundance	d_gene	v_gene	j_gene	CDR3nt	CDR3aa
NA	TRBD1	TRBV5-1	TRBJ1-3	TGCGCCAGCAGCTTGGGTGGACAGGGGTCTGGAAACACCATATATTTT	CASSLGGQGSGNTIYF
NA	NA	TRBV5-4	TRBJ1-6	TGTGCCAGCAGCCCCGACGGAGGGCCTTATAATTCACCCCTCCACTTT	CASSPDGGPYNSPLHF
few	TRBD2	TRBV10-2	TRBJ2-5	TGCGCCAGCAGAGGGACTAGCGGGGCACAAGAGACCCAGTACTTC	CASRGTSGAQETQYF
NA	TRBD1	TRBV5-1	TRBJ1-1	TGCGCCAGCAGCCCCACGACAGGGACCACTGAAGCTTTCTTT	CASSPTTGTTEAFF
NA	TRBD2	TRBV5-1	TRBJ2-1	TGCGCCAGCAGCATCGGGACTAGCGTTCCGTTCTTC	CASSIGTSVPFF
few	TRBD1	TRBV28	TRBJ1-3	TGTGCCAGCAGTTTCTTAGGGACAGGGAGTTTTGGAAACACCATATATTTT	CASSFLGTGSFGNTIYF
NA	TRBD1	TRBV28	TRBJ1-4	TGTGCCAGCAGTCCCCTCCGACAGGGGGCCTGGGAAAAACTGTTTTTT	CASSPLRQGAWEKLFF
NA	NA	TRBV2	TRBJ1-6	TGTGCCAGCAGATCGGAGAGGGATTCACCCCTCCACTTT	CASRSERDSPLHF
few	NA	TRBV12-3/TRBV12-4	TRBJ1-6	TGTGCCAGCAGTCCAAGGGGAAATTCACCCCTCCACTTT	CASSPRGNSPLHF
NA	NA	TRBV6-5	TRBJ1-2	TGTGCCAGCAGTCAGCCGGGACTATACTATGGCTACACCTTC	CASSQPGLYYGYTF
NA	NA	TRBV29-1	TRBJ1-1	TGCAGCGGCCACCGGGATACTGAAGCTTTCTTT	CSGHRDTEAFF
few	NA	TRBV30	TRBJ2-7	TGTGCCTGGAGTGTACAGGGCGGACAATACGAGCAGTACTTC	CAWSVQGGQYEQYF
NA	NA	TRBV5-1	TRBJ1-1	TGCGCCAGCAGCTTGGCCGACACTGAAGCTTTCTTT	CASSLADTEAFF
few	NA	TRBV7-2	TRBJ2-1	TGTGCCAGCAGCAGACTAGGTAGCAGCAATGAGCAGTTCTTC	CASSRLGSSNEQFF
NA	NA	TRBV27	TRBJ1-4	TGTGCCAGCAGTCCGGATAGGGGTGAAAAACTGTTTTTT	CASSPDRGEKLFF
NA	TRBD2	TRBV3-1/TRBV3-2	TRBJ2-5	TGTGCCAGCAGCCAAGTGGAGGGAGGGCCCGAGACCCAGTACTTC	CASSQVEGGPETQYF
NA	NA	TRBV9	TRBJ1-3	TGTGCCAGCAACTACGGCGGCGCCGCTGGAAACACCATATATTTT	CASNYGGAAGNTIYF
once	NA	TRBV18	TRBJ1-5	TGTGCCAGCTCCCAGTCTAGCAATCAGCCCCAGCATTTT	CASSQSSNQPQHF
NA	NA	TRBV19	TRBJ1-3	TGTGCCAGCACTTTCTACTCTGGAAACACCATATATTTT	CASTFYSGNTIYF
NA	NA	TRBV11-2	TRBJ1-5	TGTGCCAGCAGCTTAGTTTCAGGTAGCAATCAGCCCCAGCATTTT	CASSLVSGSNQPQHF
NA	TRBD1	TRBV6-1	TRBJ1-1	TGTGCCAGCAGGCCCCCGGGACAGGGGTCCCCTGAAGCTTTCTTT	CASRPPGQGSPEAFF
once	NA	TRBV28	TRBJ1-4	TGTGCCAGCATACCCCGGGGTACTAATGAAAAACTGTTTTTT	CASIPRGTNEKLFF
NA	NA	TRBV19	TRBJ2-2	TGTGCCAGTAGTAGGAGGGAATACACCGGGGAGCTGTTTTTT	CASSRREYTGELFF
NA	NA	TRBV5-1	TRBJ2-1	TGCGCCAGCAGCTTGGTTCTTAGCTCCTACAATGAGCAGTTCTTC	CASSLVLSSYNEQFF
NA	NA	TRBV19	TRBJ2-2	TGTGCCAGTAGGAGGACTCCGAGCACCGGGGAGCTGTTTTTT	CASRRTPSTGELFF
NA	TRBD2	TRBV30	TRBJ2-3	TGTGCCTGGAATCCACTAGCGGGAGGATGGGGTACGCAGTATTTT	CAWNPLAGGWGTQYF
NA	TRBD1	TRBV24-1	TRBJ1-5	TGTGCCACCAGTGAGACCCGACAGGGCCCTTATCAGCCCCAGCATTTT	CATSETRQGPYQPQHF
many	TRBD1	TRBV18	TRBJ1-4	TGTGCCAGCTCACCAGGACAGGGGGGTAATGAAAAACTGTTTTTT	CASSPGQGGNEKLFF
NA	NA	TRBV15	TRBJ1-4	TGTGCCACCGCTAAACAGGCCGCAACTAATGAAAAACTGTTTTTT	CATAKQAATNEKLFF
once	TRBD1	TRBV6-5	TRBJ1-2	TGTGCCAGCAGTTACACCGGGACAGGGGACTATGGCTACACCTTC	CASSYTGTGDYGYTF
once	NA	TRBV6-2/TRBV6-3	TRBJ1-5	TGTGCCAGCAGTCTCCGGGGGGCAGAATATTATCAGCCCCAGCATTTT	CASSLRGAEYYQPQHF
NA	NA	TRBV6-5	TRBJ2-2	TGTGCCAGAGGCATGGGGCAGCCGAACACCGGGGAGCTGTTTTTT	CARGMGQPNTGELFF
NA	TRBD1	TRBV5-4	TRBJ1-3	TGTGCCAGCAGCAAACCGGGACAGGTCTCTGGAAACACCATATATTTT	CASSKPGQVSGNTIYF
NA	TRBD2	TRBV5-1	TRBJ2-7	TGCGCCAGCAGCTTGGGATTTAGCGGGAACTACGAGCAGTACTTC	CASSLGFSGNYEQYF
few	NA	TRBV7-5	TRBJ1-1	TGTGCCAGAACCCCTTTGATGTTACCCCGGGAAACTGAAGCTTTCTTT	CARTPLMLPRETEAFF
once	NA	TRBV27	TRBJ2-1	TGTGCCAGCAGTCCCTTGGGGCTCGGCTACAATGAGCAGTTCTTC	CASSPLGLGYNEQFF
NA	NA	TRBV5-4	TRBJ1-6	TGTGCCAGCAGCAGCACAGGGCTTGGGGATTCACCCCTCCACTTT	CASSSTGLGDSPLHF
NA	TRBD2	TRBV7-2	TRBJ2-2	TGTGCCAGCAGCTTACCTAGCGGGAGTGGGAACACCGGGGAGCTGTTTTTT	CASSLPSGSGNTGELFF
NA	TRBD2	TRBV6-1	TRBJ2-7	TGTGCCAGCAGTGAAGGGAAGCGGGAGTACTACGAGCAGTACTTC	CASSEGKREYYEQYF
few	TRBD1	TRBV5-8	TRBJ1-4	TGTGCCAGCAGCCAACGGGGCAGGGGGGCTGAAAAACTGTTTTTT	CASSQRGRGAEKLFF
once	TRBD2	TRBV10-1	TRBJ2-5	TGCGCCACAGGGACTAGCGAAGAGACCCAGTACTTC	CATGTSEETQYF
once	NA	TRBV28	TRBJ1-5	TGTGCCAGCAGTTTACTAACAGTGGAGGATCAGCCCCAGCATTTT	CASSLLTVEDQPQHF
NA	NA	TRBV11-3	TRBJ2-1	TGTGCCAGCAGCTTAGAGGGTAGAGGTGAGCAGTTCTTC	CASSLEGRGEQFF
NA	TRBD1	TRBV5-1	TRBJ2-3	TGCGCCAGCAGCTTGGAAGGGGGCGCAGATACGCAGTATTTT	CASSLEGGADTQYF
NA	NA	TRBV18	TRBJ2-4	TGTGCCAGCTCACCACAACAAACGCTAAACATTCAGTACTTC	CASSPQQTLNIQYF
NA	NA	TRBV7-2	TRBJ2-1	TGTGCCAGCAGCTTACGCGCTAGCGACTACAATGAGCAGTTCTTC	CASSLRASDYNEQFF
NA	NA	TRBV7-9	TRBJ1-2	TGTGCCAGCAGCTTAGTAGGTGGGGGGAGATATGGCTACACCTTC	CASSLVGGGRYGYTF
NA	NA	TRBV4-2	TRBJ2-5	TGTGCCAGCAGCCCAGGGGTCGGGGGGCAAGAGACCCAGTACTTC	CASSPGVGGQETQYF
once	TRBD2	TRBV6-5	TRBJ2-1	TGTGCCAGCAGTTACAGAACTAGCGGGATAAATGAGCAGTTCTTC	CASSYRTSGINEQFF
NA	TRBD2	TRBV2	TRBJ2-1	TGTGCCAGCAGACTAGCGCTCTACAATGAGCAGTTCTTC	CASRLALYNEQFF
NA	NA	TRBV7-9	TRBJ1-3	TGTGCCAGCGCCGCGTCGGCTGGAAACACCATATATTTT	CASAASAGNTIYF
NA	NA	TRBV6-5	TRBJ2-1	TGTGCCAGCAGTTCCCCGGGACATTATGAGCAGTTCTTC	CASSSPGHYEQFF
NA	NA	TRBV28	TRBJ1-2	TGTGCCAGCAGTTTGCCAGGTCGGTATGGCTACACCTTC	CASSLPGRYGYTF
once	NA	TRBV5-6	TRBJ2-7	TGTGCCAGCAGTTTTAGCAGACAGTACGAGCAGTACTTC	CASSFSRQYEQYF
NA	NA	TRBV28	TRBJ1-2	TGTGCCAGCAGTTTTTTGACAGCACCAACTAACTATGGCTACACCTTC	CASSFLTAPTNYGYTF
few	TRBD2	TRBV28	TRBJ2-7	TGTGCCAGCAGTCCCTCGGGGGGGCGACCCTACGAGCAGTACTTC	CASSPSGGRPYEQYF
few	TRBD1	TRBV10-3	TRBJ2-5	TGTGCCACAGGACAGGGAACACGGGAGACCCAGTACTTC	CATGQGTRETQYF